A selection of T cell receptor beta chains follows, all from one sample in a study of identical twins. TCRdb called the 5' RACE reads again in MiXCR, with one record for every CDR3 protein. The table records 1.5 million to 2 million distinct CDR3 sequences, around a third of them present only once. Sample: cord blood. These TCRs come from a newborn girl in good health. The CDR3 runs from the conserved cysteine through the conserved F or W. A D gene is named only where the DNA matches it firmly. Some rows mark clone size as missing; the rest say once, few, many or name a class of expanded clone.

>TRBV20-1|-|few|TRBJ2-5
TGCAGTGCTACTCCAGGGCCGTTAGAGACCCAGTACTTC
CSATPGPLETQYF
>TRBV14|-|-|TRBJ1-1
TGTGCCAGTACCATTGGCGCTGAAGCTTTCTTT
CASTIGAEAFF
>TRBV9|TRBD2|-|TRBJ2-6
TGTGCCAGCAGCGTAGATCCCCGTCGCGGGACTAGCCAGATTGGGGCCAACGTCCTGACTTTC
CASSVDPRRGTSQIGANVLTF
>TRBV5-5|TRBD2|many|TRBJ2-7
TGTGCCAGCAGCTTGGCGGCGGGAGGGCTCTACGAGCAGTACTTC
CASSLAAGGLYEQYF
>TRBV5-1|TRBD2|-|TRBJ2-5
TGCGCCAGCAGCGCTAGCGGGAGCCACAATGAGCAGTACTTC
CASSASGSHNEQYF
>TRBV28|-|few|TRBJ1-5
TGTGCCAGCAGTTTCGCAGAGTTCAATCAGCCCCAGCATTTT
CASSFAEFNQPQHF
>TRBV28|-|-|TRBJ1-3
TGTGCCAGCTCCCGGGACCCCTCTGGAAACACCATATATTTT
CASSRDPSGNTIYF
>TRBV9|-|-|TRBJ2-1
TGTGCCAGCAGCGTACAAACACACAATGAGCAGTTCTTC
CASSVQTHNEQFF
>TRBV29-1|TRBD2|few|TRBJ2-7
TGCAGCGTCGGGAGGGACCGCTATTCCTACGAGCAGTACTTC
CSVGRDRYSYEQYF
>TRBV20-1|-|once|TRBJ1-1
TGCAGTGCCCACAGGACTTGGGCTGAAGCTTTCTTT
CSAHRTWAEAFF
>TRBV7-6|-|few|TRBJ2-7
TGTGCCAGCAGCTTAGGTGCGCAAAGTGAGTCCTACGAGCAGTACTTC
CASSLGAQSESYEQYF
>TRBV20-1|TRBD2|few|TRBJ2-7
TGCAGTGCCACTACTAGCGGGAGGGTCTACGAGCAGTACTTC
CSATTSGRVYEQYF
>TRBV25-1|-|-|TRBJ2-5
TGTGCCAGCAGTGACGGGACGAACCGCCAAGAGACCCAGTACTTC
CASSDGTNRQETQYF
>TRBV7-9|TRBD1|-|TRBJ2-7
TGTGCCAGCAGCCAAGACAGGGGTTACTACAATGAGCAGTACTTC
CASSQDRGYYNEQYF
>TRBV21-1|-|-|TRBJ1-1
TGTGCCAGCAGCAAACTTCAGAGGATGAACACTGAAGCTTTCTTT
CASSKLQRMNTEAFF
>TRBV3-1|TRBD2|-|TRBJ2-3
TGTACCAGCGGACTAGCGGGCCCCACAGATACGCAGTATTTT
CTSGLAGPTDTQYF
>TRBV7-9|TRBD1|few|TRBJ2-3
TGTGCCAGCAGCTCTACAGGGGGCGAGACAGATACGCAGTATTTT
CASSSTGGETDTQYF
>TRBV28|-|-|TRBJ1-1
TGTGTCAGCAGTTGGAACTCGAACACTGAAGCTTTCTTT
CVSSWNSNTEAFF
>TRBV29-1|TRBD1|-|TRBJ1-1
TGCAGCGTTGTACAGGGGGGGGACACTGAAGCTTTCTTT
CSVVQGGDTEAFF
>TRBV10-3|TRBD1|many|TRBJ2-7
TGTGCCATCAGTGAGGGACAGGGCACCTACGAGCAGTACTTC
CAISEGQGTYEQYF
>TRBV3-1|-|-|TRBJ1-1
TGTGCCAGCAGCCAAGAACGGCCAGGCTTGAACACTGAAGCTTTCTTT
CASSQERPGLNTEAFF
>TRBV2|TRBD2|-|TRBJ2-7
TGTGCCAGCAGTGCTCGAGCGGGGTCCTACGAGCAGTACTTC
CASSARAGSYEQYF
>TRBV2|TRBD2|few|TRBJ2-3
TGTGCCAGCAGTGAAGGTAGCGGGGGGCCCATTGGCACAGATACGCAGTATTTT
CASSEGSGGPIGTDTQYF
>TRBV4-1|-|-|TRBJ2-3
TGCGCCGGCAGCCAAGGACGGCTAGGGGGGTCGGCGGATACGCAGTATTTT
CAGSQGRLGGSADTQYF
>TRBV20-1|TRBD1|-|TRBJ1-2
TGCAGTGCTAGAGATTCCGACAGGGAAGTCTATGGCTACACCTTC
CSARDSDREVYGYTF
>TRBV18|-|-|TRBJ2-2
TGTGCCAGCTCACCAATCGTGGGGGGCGCAAACACCGGGGAGCTGTTTTTT
CASSPIVGGANTGELFF
>TRBV3-1|-|-|TRBJ2-1
TGTGCCAGCAGCACATCCACGACACCTGAGCAGTTCTTC
CASSTSTTPEQFF
>TRBV20-1|-|few|TRBJ2-1
TGCAGTGCTACGGCCAACCCCGGGGGTGAGCAGTTCTTC
CSATANPGGEQFF
>TRBV29-1|-|few|TRBJ1-1
TGCAGCGTGAACCAGGGTTGGACTGAAGCTTTCTTT
CSVNQGWTEAFF
>TRBV5-1|-|-|TRBJ2-5
TGCACCAGCAGCTTCGAAGAGACCCAGTACTTC
CTSSFEETQYF
>TRBV3-1|TRBD2|few|TRBJ2-1
TGTGCCAGCAGCCAAGAGATGTTGGGGCGACCCGGGGGGAATGAGCAGTTCTTC
CASSQEMLGRPGGNEQFF
>TRBV29-1|TRBD1|few|TRBJ1-1
TGCAGCGTTGTCCCCTTAGAGAGGGGGCGCACTGAAGCTTTCTTT
CSVVPLERGRTEAFF
>TRBV12-3/TRBV12-4|TRBD2|-|TRBJ2-7
TGTGCCAGCAGTCCCCTAGCGGGAAAGGGTTACAATGAGCAGTACTTC
CASSPLAGKGYNEQYF
>TRBV5-1|TRBD1|-|TRBJ1-2
TGCGCCAGCAGCTTGGCTCGACAGGGGTACTATGGCTACACCTTC
CASSLARQGYYGYTF
>TRBV2|TRBD2|-|TRBJ2-1
TGTGCCAGCAGTCGTAGCGGGAGCCGGATATACAATGAGCAGTTCTTC
CASSRSGSRIYNEQFF
>TRBV5-1|-|few|TRBJ2-3
TGCGCCAGCAGCTCGCGGCAGGGTGGAGATACGCAGTATTTT
CASSSRQGGDTQYF
>TRBV2|TRBD2|many|TRBJ2-3
TGTGCCAGCAAAGCGGGAGTTAACCCAGATACGCAGTATTTT
CASKAGVNPDTQYF
>TRBV28|-|few|TRBJ2-1
TGTGCCAGCAGTTCCCCGGGACAGTGGGCGGGAGCCAGCTCCTACAATGAGCAGTTCTTC
CASSSPGQWAGASSYNEQFF
>TRBV4-2|-|many|TRBJ1-2
TGTGCCAGCAGCCAAGATTGGACAAGGGGTGGCTACACCTTC
CASSQDWTRGGYTF
>TRBV5-6|-|-|TRBJ1-2
TGTGTCAGCAGCTTGAGCTATGGCTACACCTTC
CVSSLSYGYTF
>TRBV29-1|-|few|TRBJ2-5
TGCAGCGTTGATACGGGACTCCAAGAGACCCAGTACTTC
CSVDTGLQETQYF
>TRBV28|-|once|TRBJ1-6
TGTGCCATCTCACCCGGGACCGCGATTCCTAGGGATTCACCCCTCCACTTT
CAISPGTAIPRDSPLHF
>TRBV20-1|-|-|TRBJ1-2
TGCAGTGCTAGAGATGCCCGGGAAAGCTACACCTTC
CSARDARESYTF
>TRBV29-1|TRBD2|-|TRBJ2-2
TGCAGCGTTGCCCGAGCGGGAGAGCGGACCGGGGAGCTGTTTTTT
CSVARAGERTGELFF
>TRBV9|-|-|TRBJ2-1
TGTGCCAGCAGCGTCCGGGCCAACTCCTACAATGAGCAGTTCTTC
CASSVRANSYNEQFF
>TRBV4-2|-|few|TRBJ1-2
TGTGCCAGCAGCCAAGGGGGGATCTATGGCTACACCTTC
CASSQGGIYGYTF
>TRBV24-1|TRBD1|-|TRBJ2-2
TGTGCCACCAGTGATCCCGGGACAGGGATCGGGGAGCTGTTTTTT
CATSDPGTGIGELFF
>TRBV6-6|-|-|TRBJ1-2
TGTGCCAGCAGTTACTCCAAACGGGACACCAACTATGGCTACACCTTC
CASSYSKRDTNYGYTF
>TRBV4-1|-|-|TRBJ2-5
TGCGCCAGCAGCCAAGCTCCATCGGGGCAAGAGACCCAGTACTTC
CASSQAPSGQETQYF
>TRBV27|-|-|TRBJ1-1
TGTGCCAGCAGTTTCCGGGGGGGATCTATGGCTTTCTTT
CASSFRGGSMAFF
>TRBV20-1|TRBD1|few|TRBJ2-7
TGCAGTGCTAGTCGGGACAGGATCTCCTACGAGCAGTACTTC
CSASRDRISYEQYF
>TRBV25-1|TRBD2|-|TRBJ2-1
TGTGCCAGCAGTGAGTGTAGACTAGCCCCTCCTTCCTACAATGAGCAGTTCTTC
CASSECRLAPPSYNEQFF
>TRBV7-9|-|-|TRBJ2-7
TGTGCCAGCAGCTTAATGACGAGCGAGCAGTACTTC
CASSLMTSEQYF